This TCR beta chain stems from a study of cytomegalovirus exposure and HLA in healthy donors. Study information: The approximately 130 validation repertoires matched the roughly 700 first-cohort repertoires in platform, a later analysis reported. Study results and limitations: The finding came from a later analysis; first-cohort TCR clusters tended to co-occur in the roughly 120 validation repertoires. For most TCR sequences rarity was the rule, although some public TCRs occurred in many donors.

The V and J ends lost 1 base and 4 bases respectively, with 8 bases between them. The CDR3 covers 13 residues. Per germline, CDR1 LGHNA and CDR2 YNFKEQ. Here immunoSEQ multiplex PCR was the method, and the copy in TCRdb shows in-frame clones only, minus some. The sample has about 56,000 clones, around 90% seen once. Remarks on this clone: The antigen remains undetermined.

The source material was PBMCs. This chain joins TRBV4-2 and TRBJ2-7; no clear D. The receptor's source is a man aged 18 to 29 in good health and CMV-seronegative. CDR3 amino acids: CASSQGALYEQYF. CDR3 bases: TGTGCCAGCAGCCAAGGGGCTTTATACGAGCAGTACTTC.